Listed below are T cell receptor beta chains from one sample, sequenced in a study of control samples from healthy donors and cancer patients. The table came from immunoSEQ multiplex PCR; TCRdb's copy has only in-frame clones and leaves some out. This table holds tens of thousands of clones, 70% to 90% found once. Sample: blood. Receptors were obtained from a man in his forties or fifties in good health. The CDR3 runs from the conserved cysteine through the conserved F or W. A D gene is named only where the DNA matches it firmly. Clone sizes are given selectively: once, few, many, or a class where the clone is expanded.

v_call	clone_size	d_call	j_call	cdr3_nt	cdr3_aa
TRBV5-8	.	.	TRBJ2-7	TGTGCCAGCAGACTCAGGGGCTTGGGGGACGAGCAGTACTTC	CASRLRGLGDEQYF
TRBV30	few	.	TRBJ2-7	TGTGCCTGGAGTGGTCTGTTGCTCTACGAGCAGTACTTC	CAWSGLLLYEQYF
TRBV29-1	.	.	TRBJ2-1	TGCAGCGCCGAATGGGGAAAGCAGTTCTTC	CSAEWGKQFF
TRBV4-3	.	.	TRBJ2-1	TGCGCCAGCAGCCAAGAATGGGGCAGGGATAATGAGCAGTTCTTC	CASSQEWGRDNEQFF
TRBV4-3	.	.	TRBJ2-1	TGCGCCAGCAGCCAAGGGGGAGGAAAGGTACTGGGTGAGCAGTTCTTC	CASSQGGGKVLGEQFF
TRBV24-1	.	.	TRBJ1-2	TGTGCCACCAGTGACCCAGGGACTAGGGGCTACACCTTC	CATSDPGTRGYTF
TRBV12-3/TRBV12-4	.	.	TRBJ1-1	TGTGCCAGCAGCCGAAACCGGTTTGAAGCTTTCTTT	CASSRNRFEAFF
TRBV27	.	.	TRBJ1-1	TGTGCCAGCAGAGGAGTGGGTACTGAAGCTTTCTTT	CASRGVGTEAFF
TRBV5-1	.	.	TRBJ1-2	TGCGCCAGCAGCTTGGCTCCCTTTGACTATGGCTACACCTTC	CASSLAPFDYGYTF
TRBV4-1	.	.	TRBJ2-1	TGCGCCAGCAGCCTACTAGTCCAGGCAGCTCACAATGAGCAGTTCTTC	CASSLLVQAAHNEQFF
TRBV18	.	TRBD2	TRBJ2-1	TGTGCCAGCTCACCAACTAGCGGGGGGTCATTTGAGCAGTTCTTC	CASSPTSGGSFEQFF
TRBV2	.	.	TRBJ2-5	TGTGCCAGCAGTCTCCAAGAGACCCAGTACTTC	CASSLQETQYF
TRBV6-4	.	.	TRBJ2-1	TGTGCCAGCAGTGATGGCAAGTCCTACGGTGAGCAGTTCTTC	CASSDGKSYGEQFF
TRBV9	.	.	TRBJ2-7	TGTGCCAGCGGTCGCGGGTCCTCCTACGAGCAGTACTTC	CASGRGSSYEQYF
TRBV24-1	.	TRBD1	TRBJ2-3	TGTGCCACCAGTGACGACAGGGGATTAGCAGATACGCAGTATTTT	CATSDDRGLADTQYF
TRBV11-3	.	TRBD1	TRBJ2-7	TGTGCCAGCAGCCTGGGACAGGGGCGTACCTACGAGCAGTACTTC	CASSLGQGRTYEQYF
TRBV24-1	.	TRBD2	TRBJ2-3	TGTGCCACCAGTGATGGACTAGCGGGGGGTTATAGCACAGATACGCAGTATTTT	CATSDGLAGGYSTDTQYF
TRBV11-3	.	.	TRBJ2-3	TGTGCCAGCAGCTTAGATAGGGCAGATACGCAGTATTTT	CASSLDRADTQYF
TRBV6-2/TRBV6-3	.	.	TRBJ1-1	TGTGCCAGCACCCCCGGGACTTTGAACACTGAAGCTTTCTTT	CASTPGTLNTEAFF
TRBV24-1	.	.	TRBJ2-5	TGTGCCACCAGTGACCCCTCCCAGGCCAGTCAAGAGACCCAGTACTTC	CATSDPSQASQETQYF
TRBV3-1/TRBV3-2	.	.	TRBJ1-1	TGTGCCAGCAGCCAATATCCAGGGTCATGGACTGAAGCTTTCTTT	CASSQYPGSWTEAFF
TRBV7-2	.	TRBD1	TRBJ2-5	TGTGCCAGCAGCCGAGGGGGCGTCGAGACCCAGTACTTC	CASSRGGVETQYF
TRBV28	.	.	TRBJ1-4	TGTGCCAGCAGTTTAGGAGGGGCTAAGTTAGTCAACCTGTTTTTT	CASSLGGAKLVNLFF
TRBV5-1	.	TRBD1	TRBJ1-1	TGCGCCAGCAGTCTCCGGGAGGCAGGGGGGATGGCTGAAGCTTTCTTT	CASSLREAGGMAEAFF
TRBV11-3	.	TRBD1	TRBJ1-1	TGTGCCAGCAGCCCTCCACCGCAGGGGGTGGTAGCTTTCTTT	CASSPPPQGVVAFF
TRBV30	.	.	TRBJ1-1	TGTGCCTGGAGTGTACAGTTGACAATTTATTTCTTT	CAWSVQLTIYFF
TRBV5-1	.	TRBD2	TRBJ2-7	TGCGCCAGCAGCGAGAGACTAGCGGGAGGCTACGAGCAGTACTTC	CASSERLAGGYEQYF
TRBV6-2/TRBV6-3	.	.	TRBJ2-7	TGTGCCAGCAGTTACAAGTCGTGGATATCCGAAAACGAGCAGTACTTC	CASSYKSWISENEQYF
TRBV7-2	.	.	TRBJ2-3	TGTGCCAGCAGCAAGGACGGAAATACGCAGTATTTT	CASSKDGNTQYF